The 29 T cell receptor beta chains given below trace back to one sample, sequenced in a study of control samples from healthy donors and cancer patients (dated by TCRdb to the early 2020s). Libraries were built with the immunoSEQ multiplex PCR assay. TCRdb carries this immuneACCESS record with in-frame sequences only. Its versions omit some clonotypes, under half of them owing to an unresolved V gene in the studies checked, with the rest unexplained. The sample table contains nearly 55,000 clones; only one count was recorded for 95% to 96% of them. The ten largest account for about 2% of the sample. Sequencing was done on a sample of blood. These receptors were obtained from a woman aged 30 to 39 in good health.

This sequence joins TRBV5-8 and TRBJ1-2, with no clear D. Germline assignment: CDR1 SGHTS and CDR2 YDEGEE. Trimming took off 5 bases at V and 8 bases at J, with 19 bases between the two ends. This CDR3 has 14 amino acids. This CDR3 reads CASRGRARSYGYTF. In DNA, the CDR3 is TGTGCCAGCAGAGGCCGGGCCAGATCGTACGGCTACACCTTC.

V usage is TRBV5-6 and J usage is TRBJ1-5; no definite D call. From germline, CDR1 is SGHDT and CDR2 YYEEEE. The V and J ends lost 1 base and 0 bases respectively, with 8 bases between them. This CDR3 is built from 15 residues. The CDR3 DNA is TGTGCCAGCAGCTTGTGGGCTAATAGCAATCAGCCCCAGCATTTT. Its translation is CASSLWANSNQPQHF.

The CDR3 loop is CASSRGTVTFNEKLFF. Here the CDR3 DNA reads TGTGCCAGCAGCCGCGGGACAGTGACTTTTAATGAAAAACTGTTTTTT. The chain has TRBV7-9 and TRBJ1-4, with 7 positions matching TRBD1. Per the germline V gene, CDR1 is SEHNR and CDR2 is FQNEAQ (reference sequence). The CDR3 loop spans 16 amino acids. After removal of 5 bases from V and 4 bases from J, the junction contained 10 bases not matched to a gene. The full variable domain, in which reference TRBV7-9 and TRBJ1-4 provide the parts outside the CDR3, is DTGVSQNPRHKITKRGQNVTFRCDPISEHNRLYWYRQTLGQGPEFLTYFQNEAQLEKSRLLSDRFSAERPKGSFSTLEIQRTEQGDSAMYLCASSRGTVTFNEKLFFGSGTQLSVL.

The CDR3 DNA follows: TGTGCCTTAACGGGAGGTGCCAAAAACATTCAGTACTTC. The encoded protein is CALTGGAKNIQYF. The genes are TRBV30 and TRBJ2-4; TRBD2 agrees at 7 bases. Germline-derived CDR1 and CDR2 are GTSNPN and SVGIG (reference sequence). The CDR3 length is 13 residues. Trimming took 7 bases from V and 1 from J; bases not matched to a gene: 4.

V is TRBV5-6 and J is TRBJ1-3; D is unresolved. V dropped 0 bases and J dropped 0 bases, with 10 bases sitting between them. CDR1 SGHDT and CDR2 YYEEEE come from the germline V gene. The CDR3 consists of 16 residues. In DNA form, the CDR3 reads TGTGCCAGCAGCTTGGGCAGTACCCTCTCTGGAAACACCATATATTTT. Its protein product is CASSLGSTLSGNTIYF. Based on the CDR3 plus reference TRBV5-6 and TRBJ1-3, the full variable domain is DAGVTQSPTHLIKTRGQQVTLRCSPKSGHDTVSWYQQALGQGPQFIFQYYEEEERQRGNFPDRFSGHQFPNYSSELNVNALLLGDSALYLCASSLGSTLSGNTIYFGEGSWLTVV.

The chain is built from TRBV28 and TRBJ2-5, with 9 bases aligning to TRBD2. V gave up 7 bases and J gave up 4 bases; unmatched junction bases: 7. CDR1 and CDR2 from the germline V gene are MDHEN and SYDVKM. CDR3 size: 14 residues. The CDR3 DNA reads as TGTGCCAGCACCTATAGCGGGAGCTCAGAGACCCAGTACTTC. This sequence encodes CASTYSGSSETQYF.

The chain links TRBV6-5 to TRBJ2-1; D is perhaps TRBD2 (5 bases). The CDR3 is made up of 14 amino acids. Per germline, CDR1 MNHEY and CDR2 SVGAGI. V was trimmed by 4 bases and J by 1 base, leaving 8 bases between them. DNA for the CDR3: TGTGCCAGCAGTTCCCCGGGGTCCTACAATGAGCAGTTCTTC. It encodes CASSSPGSYNEQFF.

The chain combines TRBV7-3 with TRBJ2-3; D uncertain. The germline V and J ends were trimmed by 5 bases and 1 base, with 7 bases remaining between them. The CDR3 loop spans 13 amino acids. Germline V gene sequence: CDR1 SGHTA, CDR2 FQGTGA. As DNA, the CDR3 is TGTGCCAGCAGCGGAGATCGCACAGATACGCAGTATTTT. Its translation is CASSGDRTDTQYF.

The chain is built from TRBV4-1 and TRBJ2-7; tentatively, D is TRBD1 or TRBD2 (5 bases each). V lost 3 bases and J lost 0, with 15 bases in between. The CDR3 is 16 residues long. The germline V gene has CDR1 MGHRA and CDR2 YSYEKL. CDR3 loop: CASSHALAGSSYEQYF. The CDR3 nucleotides are TGCGCCAGCAGCCACGCCCTAGCAGGGAGCTCCTACGAGCAGTACTTC.

The chain has TRBV3-1 (or the pseudogene TRBV3-2) and TRBJ2-7; TRBD2 agrees at 15 bases. The CDR3 covers 21 residues. Germline V lookup: CDR1 LGHDT, CDR2 YNNKEL (reference sequence). V gave up 2 bases and J gave up 7 bases; unmatched junction bases: 21. CDR3 in DNA: TGTGCCAGCAGCCAACCTCGGGAACCGGGACTAGCGGGAGGTTTTACCACAGAGCAGTACTTC. Amino acids: CASSQPREPGLAGGFTTEQYF.

V and J are TRBV7-2 and TRBJ2-7; D possibly corresponds to TRBD1 (5 bases). There are 16 residues in the CDR3. Germline values: CDR1 SGHTA, CDR2 FQGNSA. Trimming removed 2 bases from V and 6 bases from J, with 20 bases in between. CDR3 protein: CASSLMRQLSGFEQYF. The DNA of the CDR3 is TGTGCCAGCAGCTTAATGAGACAGCTTAGTGGGTTCGAGCAGTACTTC. The full variable domain, in which reference TRBV7-2 and TRBJ2-7 provide the parts outside the CDR3, is GAGVSQSPSNKVTEKGKDVELRCDPISGHTALYWYRQSLGQGLEFLIYFQGNSAPDKSGLPSDRFSAERTGGSVSTLTIQRTQQEDSAVYLCASSLMRQLSGFEQYFGPGTRLTVT.

The chain is built from TRBV28 and TRBJ2-1; a possible D gene is TRBD2 (6 bases). CDR1 is MDHEN and CDR2 is SYDVKM in the germline V gene. V lost 1 base and J 5 bases, leaving 15 bases between the germline ends. The CDR3 extends over 16 amino acids. This CDR3 reads CASSLSWAGRDNEQFF. CDR3 nucleotides: TGTGCCAGCAGTTTATCCTGGGCGGGGAGAGACAATGAGCAGTTCTTC.

The gene calls are TRBV5-1 and TRBJ1-1; D ambiguous. Trimming took 4 bases from V and 1 from J, leaving 8 bases between them. Germline CDR1 is SGHRS and CDR2 is YFSETQ. This CDR3 has 13 residues. The chain's CDR3 is CASSTTGNTEAFF. Written as DNA, the CDR3 is TGCGCCAGCAGCACGACCGGGAACACTGAAGCTTTCTTT.

This clone was recorded once. The rearrangement links TRBV9 to TRBJ2-2; unclear D gene. Germline CDR1 and CDR2: SGDLS and YYNGEE. Trimming pared 0 bases from V and 0 bases from J, leaving 6 bases between. CDR3 size: 15 residues. In DNA form, the CDR3 reads TGTGCCAGCAGCGTAGAAACAGCGAACACCGGGGAGCTGTTTTTT. This sequence encodes CASSVETANTGELFF.

CDR3 amino acids: CASSFLTPEAFF. CDR3 in DNA: TGTGCCAGCAGCTTTCTGACCCCTGAAGCTTTCTTT. The chain combines TRBV7-9 with TRBJ1-1, with unresolved D. Trimming pared 3 bases from V and 6 bases from J, leaving 8 bases between. This CDR3 region has 12 residues. Germline V gene sequence: CDR1 SEHNR, CDR2 FQNEAQ (reference sequence).

This sequence joins TRBV15 and TRBJ1-4; no firm D call. CDR1 is LNHNV, CDR2 YYDKDF, per germline (reference sequence). V was pared by 1 base and J by 5 bases, with 11 bases between. The CDR3 extends over 15 amino acids. The CDR3 DNA reads TGTGCCACCAGCAGAGGCCTGCAGTTAAATGAAAAACTGTTTTTT. Translation gives CATSRGLQLNEKLFF.

The CDR3 sequence: CASQEGDSNQPQHF. In nucleotides, the CDR3 is TGTGCCAGCCAGGAGGGAGATAGCAATCAGCCCCAGCATTTT. V gene TRBV28 combines with J gene TRBJ1-5; D call uncertain. Germline values: CDR1 MDHEN, CDR2 SYDVKM. The germline V and J ends were trimmed by 8 bases and 0 bases, with 11 bases remaining between them. The CDR3 is made up of 14 amino acids.

CDR3 DNA sequence: TGTGCCAGCAGATATTTCGGACCCGATGGAGGCTACACCTTC. Amino acid sequence: CASRYFGPDGGYTF. J is TRBJ1-2 and V is TRBV2; no firm D call. CDR3 length equals 14 residues. Trimming shortened V by 6 bases and J by 8 bases, and 19 bases separated the two germline ends. The germline V gene has CDR1 SNHLY and CDR2 FYNNEI.

V usage is TRBV9 and J usage is TRBJ1-3; D is ambiguous. V lost 1 base to trimming and J lost 0 bases, with 2 bases between them. CDR1 and CDR2 from the germline V gene are SGDLS and YYNGEE. This CDR3 is built from 13 residues. The CDR3 DNA reads TGTGCCAGCAGCGTAAGCTCTGGAAACACCATATATTTT. Translating gives CASSVSSGNTIYF.

The rearrangement links TRBV4-1 to TRBJ2-2; 8 nucleotides align to TRBD2. This CDR3 comprises 17 residues. The germline V gene has CDR1 MGHRA and CDR2 YSYEKL. J gave up 0 bases and V 2 bases, and 5 bases lay outside the gene matches. The CDR3 DNA sequence: TGCGCCAGCAGCCAACACCCGGGACTAGCGAACACCGGGGAGCTGTTTTTT. Its protein is CASSQHPGLANTGELFF.

The J gene is TRBJ2-2, the V gene TRBV2; possible D gene TRBD2, 6 bases. Germline lookup yields CDR1 SNHLY and CDR2 FYNNEI. The CDR3 totals 16 residues. Trimming shortened V by 6 bases and J by 5 bases, and 19 bases separated the two germline ends. CDR3 sequence reads: CASRGGGGLVTGELFF. Written as DNA, the CDR3 is TGTGCCAGCAGGGGCGGTGGGGGGTTGGTGACCGGGGAGCTGTTTTTT.

The chain carries TRBV20-1 and TRBJ1-2; the D gene is possibly TRBD1 (5 bases). This CDR3 has 11 residues. Per the germline V gene, CDR1 is DFQATT and CDR2 is SNEGSKA (reference sequence). V was trimmed by 5 bases and J by 6 bases, leaving 10 bases between them. The CDR3 region is CSAPPGHGYTF. In DNA, the CDR3 is TGCAGTGCTCCACCGGGGCATGGCTACACCTTC.

This chain joins TRBV19 and TRBJ2-2, with D perhaps TRBD1 or TRBD2 (7 bases each). The CDR3 consists of 15 residues. Trimming pared 6 bases from V and 4 bases from J, leaving 15 bases between. CDR1 and CDR2 from the germline V gene are LNHDA and SQIVND (reference sequence). The chain's CDR3 is CASSHDREGTGELFF. The DNA for the CDR3 is TGTGCCAGTAGCCACGACAGGGAGGGCACCGGGGAGCTGTTTTTT.

This sequence joins TRBV7-9 and TRBJ1-2; D is unclear. The CDR3 has 17 residues. V shed 2 bases and J shed 1 base, with 17 bases lying between them. In germline, CDR1 is SEHNR, CDR2 FQNEAQ (reference sequence). CDR3: CASSLKEGTVLNYGYTF. The DNA of the CDR3 is TGTGCCAGCAGCTTAAAGGAGGGAACGGTGCTTAACTATGGCTACACCTTC. Full variable domain (remainder filled in from reference TRBV7-9 and TRBJ1-2): DTGVSQNPRHKITKRGQNVTFRCDPISEHNRLYWYRQTLGQGPEFLTYFQNEAQLEKSRLLSDRFSAERPKGSFSTLEIQRTEQGDSAMYLCASSLKEGTVLNYGYTFGSGTRLTVV.

This chain links TRBV13 with TRBJ1-2; possibly TRBD1 for D (6 bases). V lost 5 bases, J lost 3 bases, and 16 bases lay in between. The germline gives CDR1 PRHDT, CDR2 FYEKMQ (reference sequence). This CDR3 region has 15 residues. The CDR3 nucleotides read TGTGCCAGCAGCAAAATAGGGGACACCTACTATGGCTACACCTTC. Its translation: CASSKIGDTYYGYTF.

This chain connects TRBV10-2 to TRBJ1-5; D is unclear. This CDR3 has 13 residues. V shed 3 bases and J shed 4 bases, with 7 bases lying between them. The germline gives CDR1 WSHSY, CDR2 SAAADI. The CDR3, as DNA: TGCGCCAGCAGTGATGAGAAGAATCAGCCCCAGCATTTT. Residues: CASSDEKNQPQHF.

This clone was detected once. The rearrangement uses TRBV5-1 and TRBJ1-1; possibly TRBD1 for D (6 bases). The V gene's germline CDR1 is SGHRS and CDR2 YFSETQ. The V end lost 4 bases, the J end lost 1 base, and 14 bases lay between the germline ends. There are 15 residues in the CDR3. The CDR3 region is CASSRLRTANTEAFF. The CDR3 coding sequence is TGCGCCAGCAGCCGCCTACGGACAGCGAACACTGAAGCTTTCTTT.

The CDR3 loop is CASSPKSGSSYNEQFF. The CDR3 nucleotides are TGTGCCAGCAGCCCGAAAAGCGGGAGCTCCTACAATGAGCAGTTCTTC. V usage is TRBV11-2 and J usage is TRBJ2-1; TRBD2 aligns across 8 bases. The CDR3 extends over 16 amino acids. Trimming at V came to 5 bases and at J to 0 bases, leaving 6 bases not matched to a gene. Germline CDR1 SGHAT, CDR2 FQNNGV.

The chain couples TRBV19 to TRBJ2-7, with TRBD1 matching 8 bases. Trimming removed 6 bases from V and 1 base from J; junction bases left unmatched: 8. The CDR3 extends over 15 amino acids. Germline V gene lookup returns CDR1 LNHDA and CDR2 SQIVND (reference sequence). CDR3 in DNA: TGTGCCAGTAGGGCCCGGACAGGGCCGTCCTACGAGCAGTACTTC. It is translated as CASRARTGPSYEQYF.